This TCR beta chain was observed in a study of control samples from healthy donors and cancer patients. Method: immunoSEQ multiplex PCR; TCRdb's copy keeps in-frame clones and lacks some. Of roughly 150,000 clones in the sample, 80% to 95% are singletons; the top ten hold 0.68%. CDR3 length equals 16 residues. Germline CDR1 reads MNHEY; CDR2 reads SVGAGI. With V trimmed by 0 bases and J by 6 bases, 10 bases remained unmatched. This receptor was identified in a woman in her twenties or thirties in good health. The chain employs TRBV6-5 and TRBJ2-7, with 8 bases identical to TRBD2. Source material: blood. The CDR3 sequence: CASSYSFEREFSEQYF. CDR3 DNA sequence: TGTGCCAGCAGTTACTCGTTCGAGCGGGAGTTTAGCGAGCAGTACTTC.